The present T cell receptor beta chain was sequenced within a study of chronic HIV infection and antiretroviral therapy. This clonotype was recorded many times. A single record per CDR3 protein comes from TCRdb applying MiXCR to the 5' RACE reads. The table lists 30,000 to 35,000 distinct CDR3 sequences, under 9.5% of them singletons. The CDR3 contains 16 residues. Germline assignment: CDR1 SGHTA and CDR2 FQGNSA. Trimming took 0 bases from V and 2 from J, leaving 13 bases between them. This receptor was identified in an adult who had HIV and had not received antiretroviral therapy, or was an uninfected healthy control (not recorded which). This chain joins TRBV7-2 and TRBJ2-5, with D unclear. Material: peripheral blood. The CDR3 nucleotides read TGTGCCAGCAGCTTAGCCGAGGCGATATTTCAAGAGACCCAGTACTTC. Translation gives CASSLAEAIFQETQYF.